This TCR beta chain was retrieved from a study of monozygotic twins with inflammatory bowel disease. Study-level findings and limits: For IBD, no single strong associated signal or clonotype was supported.

Whole blood served as the source of total RNA, and no T cell sorting took place. CDR1 and CDR2 from the germline V gene are SGHDT and YYEEEE. The CDR3 runs to 14 residues. Both the TCRalpha cDNA and the TCRbeta cDNA were taken through two nested PCRs, lasting about 16 and 10 cycles. TCRdb reprocessed the 5' RACE reads and reports one entry per CDR3 protein, with no DNA. This sample's clone table lists about 210,000 distinct CDR3 sequences. Of note for this clonotype: Its antigen is unidentified.

This receptor was taken from a human donor with ulcerative colitis or Crohn's disease, or a healthy co-twin of an affected twin (not recorded which). The chain couples TRBV5-6 to TRBJ2-5. The specimen was blood. CDR3 residues: CASSSELRQETQYF. The variable domain in full, with the rest retrieved from reference TRBV5-6 and TRBJ2-5, is DAGVTQSPTHLIKTRGQQVTLRCSPKSGHDTVSWYQQALGQGPQFIFQYYEEEERQRGNFPDRFSGHQFPNYSSELNVNALLLGDSALYLCASSSELRQETQYFGPGTRLLVL.